This T cell receptor (beta chain) comes out of a study of vaccination effects on CD4 cells after COVID-19. About the research overall: Samples that were drawn after vaccination came a median of 72 days after the second dose.

The CDR3 totals 14 residues. Germline CDR1 MNHEY, CDR2 SMNVEV (reference sequence). The V end was cut by 1 base, the J end by 4 bases, with 5 bases between. Isolating CD4+ T cells followed 9 to 11 days of culture. Two-dose vaccination with either BNT162b2 or mRNA-1273 was given to the participants. Vaccine recipients, nucleocapsid antibody negative, had no prior SARS-CoV-2 infection. Notes on the study in general: Early post-infection timepoints were absent, and convalescent patients were few. In the late period after vaccination, infection- and vaccine-induced clones contracted markedly.

Comments on this clone: Its antigen is not identified.

This table comes from immunoSEQ multiplex PCR, and its TCRdb copy is limited to in-frame clones, with some not included. Of around 62,000 clones listed, 74% are singletons. The origin of this receptor is a human donor who received a COVID-19 vaccine. Material: CD4+ T cells from PBMCs cultured without peptide, obtained after COVID-19 vaccination. The chain links TRBV27 to TRBJ1-6; D is unclear. The CDR3 DNA is TGTGCCAGCAGTTTATTTGGATATAATTCACCCCTCCACTTT. The encoded protein is CASSLFGYNSPLHF.